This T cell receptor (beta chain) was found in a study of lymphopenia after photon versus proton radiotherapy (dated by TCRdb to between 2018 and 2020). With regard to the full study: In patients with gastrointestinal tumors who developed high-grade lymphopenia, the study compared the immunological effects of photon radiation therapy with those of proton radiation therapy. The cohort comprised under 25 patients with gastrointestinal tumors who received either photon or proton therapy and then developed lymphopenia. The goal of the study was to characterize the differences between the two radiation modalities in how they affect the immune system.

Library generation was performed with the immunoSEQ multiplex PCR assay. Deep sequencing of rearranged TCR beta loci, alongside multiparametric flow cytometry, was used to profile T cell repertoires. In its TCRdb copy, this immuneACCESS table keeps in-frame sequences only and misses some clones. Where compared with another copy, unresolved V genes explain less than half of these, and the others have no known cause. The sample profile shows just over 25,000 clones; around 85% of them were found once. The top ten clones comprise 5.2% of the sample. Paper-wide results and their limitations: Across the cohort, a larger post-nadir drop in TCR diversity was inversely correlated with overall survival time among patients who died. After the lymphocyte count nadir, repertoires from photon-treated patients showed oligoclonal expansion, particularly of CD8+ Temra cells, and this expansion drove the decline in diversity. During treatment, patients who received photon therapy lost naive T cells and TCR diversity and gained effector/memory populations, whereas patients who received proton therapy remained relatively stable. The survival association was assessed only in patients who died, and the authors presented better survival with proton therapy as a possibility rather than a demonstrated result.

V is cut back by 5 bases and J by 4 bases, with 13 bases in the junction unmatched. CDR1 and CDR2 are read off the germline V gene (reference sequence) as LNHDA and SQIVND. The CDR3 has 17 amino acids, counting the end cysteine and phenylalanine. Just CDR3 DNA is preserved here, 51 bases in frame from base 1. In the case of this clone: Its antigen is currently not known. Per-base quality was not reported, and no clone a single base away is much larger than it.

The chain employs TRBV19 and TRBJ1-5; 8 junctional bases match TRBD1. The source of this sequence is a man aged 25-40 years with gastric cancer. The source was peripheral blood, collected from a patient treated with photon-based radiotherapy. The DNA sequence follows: TGTGCCAGTAGTGATGCCTGGTATCACAGGGGGAATCAGCCCCAGCATTTT. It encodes CASSDAWYHRGNQPQHF.